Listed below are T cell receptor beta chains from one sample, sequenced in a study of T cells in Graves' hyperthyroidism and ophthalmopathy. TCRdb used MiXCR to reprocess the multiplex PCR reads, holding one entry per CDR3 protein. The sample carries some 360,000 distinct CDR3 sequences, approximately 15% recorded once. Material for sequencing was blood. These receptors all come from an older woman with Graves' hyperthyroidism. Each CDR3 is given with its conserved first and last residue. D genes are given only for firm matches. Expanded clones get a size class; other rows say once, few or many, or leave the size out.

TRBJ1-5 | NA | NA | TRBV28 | CVSSLTGRSQPQHF | TGTGTCAGCAGTTTAACAGGGAGGAGTCAGCCCCAGCATTTT
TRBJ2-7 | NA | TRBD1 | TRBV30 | CARSVRTGGILTYEQYF | TGTGCCCGGAGTGTCCGAACAGGGGGCATATTAACCTACGAGCAGTACTTC
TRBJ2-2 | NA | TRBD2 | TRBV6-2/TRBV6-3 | CASNPAGSGELFF | TGTGCCAGCAACCCAGCGGGATCCGGGGAGCTGTTTTTT
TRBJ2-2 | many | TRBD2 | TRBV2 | CASSDGLVGGELFF | TGTGCCAGCAGTGACGGACTAGTCGGCGGGGAGCTGTTTTTT
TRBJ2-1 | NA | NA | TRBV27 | CASSFSGTPQFF | TGTGCCAGCAGTTTTTCCGGGACTCCTCAGTTCTTC
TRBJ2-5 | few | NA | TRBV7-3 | CASSKGGAQETQYF | TGTGCCAGCAGCAAAGGTGGGGCTCAAGAGACCCAGTACTTC
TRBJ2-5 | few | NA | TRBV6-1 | CASRYSTGPAETQYF | TGTGCCAGCAGGTATTCGACTGGCCCGGCAGAGACCCAGTACTTC
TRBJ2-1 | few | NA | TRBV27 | CASSLSGRRGEQFF | TGTGCCAGCAGTCTTAGTGGGCGTAGGGGTGAGCAGTTCTTC
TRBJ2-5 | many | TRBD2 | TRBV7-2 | CASSTGTSAETQYF | TGTGCCAGCAGCACCGGGACTAGCGCGGAGACCCAGTACTTC
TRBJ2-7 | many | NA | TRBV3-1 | CASSQDWTGEQYF | TGTGCCAGCAGCCAAGACTGGACGGGGGAGCAGTACTTC
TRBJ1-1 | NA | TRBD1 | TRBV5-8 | CASSFDRGGGVGTEAFF | TGTGCCAGCAGCTTTGACAGGGGAGGTGGTGTCGGCACTGAAGCTTTCTTT
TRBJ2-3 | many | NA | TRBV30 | CAWSVRRASTDTQYF | TGTGCCTGGAGTGTGAGGAGGGCGAGCACAGATACGCAGTATTTT
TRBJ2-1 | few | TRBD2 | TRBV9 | CASSVGSGRDNEQFF | TGTGCCAGCAGCGTGGGTAGCGGGAGAGACAATGAGCAGTTCTTC
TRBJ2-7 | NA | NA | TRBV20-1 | CSARKQGVRSYEQYF | TGCAGTGCAAGAAAGCAGGGAGTTCGGTCCTACGAGCAGTACTTC
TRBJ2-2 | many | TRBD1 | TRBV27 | CASKGRQGMNTGELFF | TGTGCCAGCAAGGGACGACAGGGGATGAACACCGGGGAGCTGTTTTTT
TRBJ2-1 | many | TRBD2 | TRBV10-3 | CATKPGTSGRPNEQFF | TGTGCCACCAAACCCGGGACTAGCGGGAGACCTAATGAGCAGTTCTTC
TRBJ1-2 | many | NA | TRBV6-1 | CASTPDRNGYTF | TGTGCCAGCACTCCGGACAGAAATGGCTACACCTTC
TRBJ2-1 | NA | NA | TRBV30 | CAWSGGTDSYNEQFF | TGTGCCTGGAGTGGCGGGACTGACTCCTACAATGAGCAGTTCTTC
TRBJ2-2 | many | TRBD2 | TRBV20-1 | CSARGLADYTGELFF | TGCAGTGCTAGGGGGCTAGCGGATTACACCGGGGAGCTGTTTTTT
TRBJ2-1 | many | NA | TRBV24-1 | CATSILGNEQFF | TGTGCCACCAGCATATTGGGGAATGAGCAGTTCTTC
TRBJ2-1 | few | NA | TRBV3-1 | CASSQSDPGLKGDEQFF | TGTGCCAGCAGCCAGTCCGACCCGGGACTAAAGGGGGATGAGCAGTTCTTC
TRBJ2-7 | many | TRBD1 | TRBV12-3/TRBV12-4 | CASSSGQTSYEQYF | TGTGCCAGCAGTTCGGGACAGACATCCTACGAGCAGTACTTC
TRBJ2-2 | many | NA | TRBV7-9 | CASSLAGGFAGELFF | TGTGCCAGCAGCTTAGCGGGGGGCTTCGCCGGGGAGCTGTTTTTT
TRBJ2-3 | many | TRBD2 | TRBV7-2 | CASSVASGRAIDTQYF | TGTGCCAGCAGCGTCGCTAGCGGGAGGGCCATAGATACGCAGTATTTT
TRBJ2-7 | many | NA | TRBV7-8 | CASSLAWRYEQYF | TGTGCCAGCAGCTTAGCTTGGCGGTACGAGCAGTACTTC
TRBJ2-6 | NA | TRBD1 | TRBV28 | CASSLGQPGGANVLTF | TGTGCCAGCAGTTTGGGACAGCCAGGGGGGGCCAACGTCCTGACTTTC
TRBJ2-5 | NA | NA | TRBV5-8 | CASSHENRAQETQYF | TGTGCCAGCAGCCACGAAAACAGGGCCCAAGAGACCCAGTACTTC
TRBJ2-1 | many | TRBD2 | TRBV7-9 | CASSLGGLAGDNEQFF | TGTGCCAGCAGCTTGGGGGGACTAGCGGGAGACAATGAGCAGTTCTTC
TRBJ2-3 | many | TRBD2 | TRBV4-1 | CASSQLFVLAGVGDTQYF | TGCGCCAGCAGCCAACTATTCGTACTAGCGGGAGTTGGAGATACGCAGTATTTT
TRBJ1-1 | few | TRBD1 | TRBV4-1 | CASSQQTGRNTEAFF | TGCGCCAGCAGCCAACAGACAGGGCGTAACACTGAAGCTTTCTTT
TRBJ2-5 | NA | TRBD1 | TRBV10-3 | CAISPTGNKETQYF | TGTGCCATCAGCCCGACAGGGAACAAAGAGACCCAGTACTTC
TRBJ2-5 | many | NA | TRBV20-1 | CSARVTGKETQYF | TGCAGTGCTAGAGTGACAGGAAAAGAGACCCAGTACTTC
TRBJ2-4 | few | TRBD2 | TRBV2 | CASSDPGLAIAKNVQYF | TGTGCCAGCAGTGACCCCGGACTAGCGATCGCCAAAAACGTTCAGTACTTC
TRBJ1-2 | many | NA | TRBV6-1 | CASSDGPETAYGYTF | TGTGCCAGCAGTGACGGACCTGAGACAGCCTATGGCTACACCTTC
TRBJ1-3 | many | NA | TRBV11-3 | CASRQGTGNTIYF | TGTGCCAGCAGACAGGGTACTGGAAACACCATATATTTT
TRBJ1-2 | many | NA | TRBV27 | CASRTQGNYGYTF | TGTGCCAGCCGTACACAGGGAAACTATGGCTACACCTTC
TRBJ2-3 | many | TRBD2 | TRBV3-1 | CASSHGLAGTDTQYF | TGTGCCAGCAGCCATGGACTAGCGGGCACAGATACGCAGTATTTT
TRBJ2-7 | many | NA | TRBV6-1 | CASTGQFSTFGYEQYF | TGTGCCAGTACTGGACAGTTTTCGACTTTTGGCTACGAGCAGTACTTC
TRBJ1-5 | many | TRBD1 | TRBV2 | CASSPGTGGPSNQPQHF | TGTGCCAGCAGCCCAGGGACAGGGGGCCCGAGCAATCAGCCCCAGCATTTT
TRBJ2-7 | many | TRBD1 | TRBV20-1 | CSAQTTGANPYEQYF | TGCAGTGCTCAGACTACAGGGGCGAACCCCTACGAGCAGTACTTC
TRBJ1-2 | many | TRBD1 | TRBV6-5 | CASSYSASRGINYGYTF | TGTGCCAGCAGTTACTCGGCGAGCAGGGGGATCAACTATGGCTACACCTTC
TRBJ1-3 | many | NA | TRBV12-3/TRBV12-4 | CASSGPGAGNTIYF | TGTGCCAGCAGTGGACCAGGGGCTGGAAACACCATATATTTT
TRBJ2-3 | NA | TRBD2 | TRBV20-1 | CSARGLAGGKAQYF | TGCAGTGCTAGAGGACTAGCGGGAGGGAAGGCGCAGTATTTT
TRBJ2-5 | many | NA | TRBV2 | CASSAVAQYF | TGTGCCAGCAGTGCGGTGGCCCAGTACTTC
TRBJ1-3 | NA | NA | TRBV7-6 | CASSSFRGGNTIYF | TGTGCCAGCAGCTCTTTCAGGGGTGGAAACACCATATATTTT